This TCR beta chain was obtained from a study of T cell repertoires in cytomegalovirus infection. TCRdb re-called the reads with MiXCR, one entry per CDR3 protein. The sample lists over 300,000 distinct CDR3 sequences; roughly a sixth were seen once. This CDR3 contains 14 residues. V was pared by 7 bases and J by 6 bases, with 11 bases of the junction left unmatched. Germline V gives CDR1 MNHEY, CDR2 SVGEGT. The material sequenced was PBMCs. This chain links TRBV6-2 or TRBV6-3 with TRBJ1-1; TRBD1 matches 7 bases. The clonotype was recovered from a human donor in good health (CMV status not recorded). Some clones in this sample may be carry-over from other donors' samples. The CDR3 sequence is CASTDRAPRAEAFF. CDR3 sequence (DNA): TGTGCCAGCACCGACAGGGCCCCCAGGGCTGAAGCTTTCTTT.